This T cell receptor beta chain is drawn from a study of T cells in Graves' hyperthyroidism and ophthalmopathy. The CDR3 runs 15 residues. V was clipped by 1 base and J by 3 bases, with 10 bases between them. Germline V gene lookup returns CDR1 SGHTA and CDR2 FQGNSA. TCR beta CDR3 regions were amplified from RNA transcripts. In the first-round RT-PCR of the TCR CDR3, the HTBI primer set was used. TCRdb processed the multiplex PCR reads anew with MiXCR; each CDR3 protein has one entry. This table holds fewer than 500,000 distinct CDR3 sequences, roughly 13% found once. Source material for PBMCs was roughly 10 ml fresh peripheral blood.

The receptor's source is a man aged 25 to 40 with Graves' hyperthyroidism that later progressed to Graves' ophthalmopathy. The sequenced material came from blood. The chain uses TRBV7-2 and TRBJ1-5; the D is unclear. This chain's CDR3 is CASSLGYGNNQPQHF. CDR3 DNA sequence: TGTGCCAGCAGCTTAGGATATGGGAACAATCAGCCCCAGCATTTT.